The 3 T cell receptor beta chains below come from one sample, sequenced in a study of T cell clonality in common variable immunodeficiency. General study points: Fewer deletions and N-nucleotide insertions were reportedly seen in common variable immunodeficiency TCR beta sequences.

These TCRs are of unknown antigen specificity. Some clones are missing from TCRdb's copy, which holds only in-frame ones; the method was immunoSEQ multiplex PCR. The sample is made up of some 15,000 clones, none counted only once. The sequencing input was peripheral blood mononuclear cells. The receptor set was obtained from a human donor with common variable immunodeficiency.

This clone came up a few times. The sequenced CDR3 bases are TGTGCCAGCTCACCATATCTCGCTAGCGGAGCCACAGATACG. Amino acid sequence: CASSPYLASGATDT. The full CDR3 is CASSPYLASGATDTQYF. This rearrangement joins TRBV18 to TRBJ2-3; 7 bases agree with TRBD2. The missing CDR3 end, 3 residues past where the read stops, is filled in from the germline J gene. CDR1 KGHSH and CDR2 LQKENI come from the germline V gene. This CDR3 spans 17 amino acids. Unmatched junction bases numbered 10, after V lost 2 bases and J lost 2 bases.

By its share, this clone is medium-sized. The CDR3 end is not reached by the read, which stops 3 residues before it; the germline J gene fills it in. The chain uses TRBV15 and TRBJ2-2, with 7 positions matching TRBD2. V lost 3 bases, J lost 7 bases, and 5 bases stayed unmatched. This CDR3 contains 14 residues. The germline gives CDR1 LNHNV, CDR2 YYDKDF (reference sequence). The CDR3 reads CATSSRAGVGELFF. The covered CDR3 bases are TGTGCCACCAGCAGCCGGGCGGGGGTCGGGGAG.

This clone was detected only a few times. The sequence runs out 3 residues before the end of the CDR3; the remainder is reconstructed from the germline J gene. The chain links TRBV19 to TRBJ2-7; the D is unclear. In germline, CDR1 is LNHDA, CDR2 SQIVND (reference sequence). V lost 4 bases, J lost 5 bases, and 15 bases lay in between. The CDR3 is 14 amino acids. CDR3 DNA, as far as it was read: TGTGCCAGTAGTACCGGGTCCTTCATGGACGAG. This sequence encodes CASSTGSFMDE. The whole CDR3 protein reads CASSTGSFMDEQYF.